The present entry profiles one TCR beta chain with its context. This sample stems from a study of shared clonotypes between healthy human individuals. As for the study in general: Donors, aged 18 to 49, were a couple of women and a few men.

Measured with immunoSEQ multiplex PCR; TCRdb has only the in-frame clones, and not every one. The sample contains about 92,000 clones, around 43% of which appear only once. Sequencing was carried out using PBMCs. The clonotype originates from a woman aged 40 to 50 in good health. Some clones in this sample may be carry-over from other donors' samples.

The CDR3 loop is CSVERTQDTEAFF. The CDR3 coding sequence is TGCAGCGTTGAGAGGACACAGGACACTGAAGCTTTCTTT. The chain joins TRBV29-1 to TRBJ1-1, with a weak D call TRBD1 (5 bases). This CDR3 comprises 13 residues. V lost 3 bases to trimming and J lost 3 bases, with 11 bases between them. Germline-derived CDR1 and CDR2 are SQVTM and ANQGSEA.